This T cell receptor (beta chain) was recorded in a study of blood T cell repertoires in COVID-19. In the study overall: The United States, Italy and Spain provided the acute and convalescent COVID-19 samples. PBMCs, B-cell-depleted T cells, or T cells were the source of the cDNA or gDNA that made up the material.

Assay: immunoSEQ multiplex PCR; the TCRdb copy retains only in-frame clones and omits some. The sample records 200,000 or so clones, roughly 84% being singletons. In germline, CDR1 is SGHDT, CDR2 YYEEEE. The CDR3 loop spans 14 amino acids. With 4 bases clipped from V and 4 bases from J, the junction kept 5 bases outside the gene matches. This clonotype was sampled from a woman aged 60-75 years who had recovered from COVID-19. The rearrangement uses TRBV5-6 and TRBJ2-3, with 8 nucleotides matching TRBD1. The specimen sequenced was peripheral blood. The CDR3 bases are TGTGCCAGCAGCCGGGGACAGGTGGCAGATACGCAGTATTTT. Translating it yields CASSRGQVADTQYF.